Each of the 4 T cell receptor beta chains below was sequenced from the same sample in a study of cytomegalovirus exposure and HLA in healthy donors. Primers for the PCR totalled 60 Vbeta and 13 Jbeta. Sequencing was performed with immunoSEQ multiplex PCR; in TCRdb, only in-frame clones are kept and a portion is missing. The sample lists about 140,000 clones, around 77% seen once, with under 2.5% in the top ten. The sequencing sample was made of PBMCs. All receptors come from a young man in good health and CMV-seronegative.

This rearrangement joins TRBV10-3 to TRBJ1-5; TRBD1 matches 7 bases. After removal of 7 bases from V and 5 bases from J, the junction contained 8 bases not matched to a gene. Germline V gene lookup returns CDR1 ENHRY and CDR2 SYGVKD. This CDR3 has 14 residues. The CDR3, as DNA: TGTGCCATCAAACCCCGGGACAGCTATCAGCCCCAGCATTTT. It is translated as CAIKPRDSYQPQHF.

This chain joins TRBV7-8 and TRBJ2-5, with TRBD1 as a possible D gene (5 bases). Germline V lookup: CDR1 SGHVS, CDR2 FQNEAQ. V was cut by 7 bases and J by 3 bases, with 12 bases left in between. The CDR3 is 13 residues long. In DNA form, the CDR3 reads TGTGCCAGCACACGAGCCAGGGAAGAGACCCAGTACTTC. This encodes CASTRAREETQYF.

V gene TRBV2 combines with J gene TRBJ2-7; 11 bases match TRBD2. The ends lost 3 bases at V and 4 bases at J; junction bases unmatched: 17. Germline CDR1 reads SNHLY; CDR2 reads FYNNEI. The CDR3 runs to 19 residues. Written as DNA, the CDR3 is TGTGCCAGCAGTGACCCCGGGACTTCTAAGACTAGCGGGATATACGAGCAGTACTTC. Residues: CASSDPGTSKTSGIYEQYF.

This chain connects TRBV28 to TRBJ2-7; 12 bases line up with TRBD1. Per the germline V gene, CDR1 is MDHEN and CDR2 is SYDVKM. This CDR3 has 13 residues. Trimming cost V 3 bases and J 6 bases; bases outside gene matches: 0. The CDR3 here is CASSLGQGAEQYF. The CDR3 coding sequence is TGTGCCAGCAGTTTGGGACAGGGGGCCGAGCAGTACTTC.